This T cell receptor (beta chain) comes out of a study of shared clonotypes between healthy human individuals. Study-level points and caveats: Lower generation probabilities were found for non-shared clonotypes than for those shared by all four donors.

Naive-designated CD8 cells lacked CD45RO, were positively enriched for CCR7, and omitted terminally differentiated effector memory CD45RA+ cells. The donor cohort consisted entirely of Caucasian adults residing in Nashville, Tennessee. The germline gives CDR1 SEHNR, CDR2 FQNEAQ (reference sequence). The CDR3 runs to 12 residues. The V and J ends lost 2 bases and 4 bases respectively, with 5 bases between them. About this clone itself: Its antigen is as yet unknown.

Data came from immunoSEQ multiplex PCR; TCRdb stores just in-frame clones and leaves some out. The repertoire holds about 2.1 million clones, with around 93% as singletons. The TCR sequence derives from a man between 18 and 35 years old in good health. Some clones in this sample may be carry-over from other donors' samples. This chain joins TRBV7-9 and TRBJ1-1, with D hard to call. Sequenced material: naive CD8+ T cells from PBMCs. The CDR3 coding sequence is TGTGCCAGCAGCTTATCACTCACTGAAGCTTTCTTT. Its translation: CASSLSLTEAFF.